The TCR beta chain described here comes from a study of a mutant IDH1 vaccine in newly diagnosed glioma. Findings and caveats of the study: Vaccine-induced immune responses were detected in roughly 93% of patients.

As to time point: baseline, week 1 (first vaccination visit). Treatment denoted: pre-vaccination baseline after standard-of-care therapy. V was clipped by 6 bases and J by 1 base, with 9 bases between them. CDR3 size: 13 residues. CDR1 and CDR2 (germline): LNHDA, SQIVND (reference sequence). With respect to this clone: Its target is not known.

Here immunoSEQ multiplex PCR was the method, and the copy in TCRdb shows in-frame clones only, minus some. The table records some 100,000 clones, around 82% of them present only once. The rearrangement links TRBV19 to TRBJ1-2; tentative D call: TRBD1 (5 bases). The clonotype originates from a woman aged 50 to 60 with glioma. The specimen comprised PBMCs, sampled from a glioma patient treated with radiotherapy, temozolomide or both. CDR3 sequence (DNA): TGTGCCAGTAGATGGGACGGTAACTATGGCTACACCTTC. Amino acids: CASRWDGNYGYTF.